This T cell receptor (beta chain) was found in a study of CXCR3-negative and CXCR3-positive naive CD8 T cells. The study's findings and limits: Partial loss of CXCR3 expression followed cryopreservation; most assays used fresh PBMCs. Similarly elevated diversity marked both naive subsets, with memory CD8+ cells showing far lower diversity.

About this clonotype: Its matching antigen is unknown.

The V gene's germline CDR1 is MNHEY and CDR2 SVGAGI. The CDR3 sequence is 15 residues long. It was by 5' RACE with UMI labels that the TRB cDNA libraries were prepared. TCRdb re-called the 5' RACE reads, yielding one record per CDR3 amino acid sequence without DNA. The table lists fewer than 55,000 distinct CDR3 sequences. J is TRBJ2-1 and V is TRBV6-5; the TCRdb call, TRBD1, lacks DNA for checking. The receptor was isolated from a human donor in good health. Some clones in this sample may be carry-over from other donors' samples. Sequences were obtained from naive CXCR3- CD8+ T cells from blood. As to subset: CD45RO-CCR7+CD27+CD95- naive CD8+ T cells lacking CXCR3 (TNR3-). The CDR3 loop reads CASSRDRGSYNEQFF.